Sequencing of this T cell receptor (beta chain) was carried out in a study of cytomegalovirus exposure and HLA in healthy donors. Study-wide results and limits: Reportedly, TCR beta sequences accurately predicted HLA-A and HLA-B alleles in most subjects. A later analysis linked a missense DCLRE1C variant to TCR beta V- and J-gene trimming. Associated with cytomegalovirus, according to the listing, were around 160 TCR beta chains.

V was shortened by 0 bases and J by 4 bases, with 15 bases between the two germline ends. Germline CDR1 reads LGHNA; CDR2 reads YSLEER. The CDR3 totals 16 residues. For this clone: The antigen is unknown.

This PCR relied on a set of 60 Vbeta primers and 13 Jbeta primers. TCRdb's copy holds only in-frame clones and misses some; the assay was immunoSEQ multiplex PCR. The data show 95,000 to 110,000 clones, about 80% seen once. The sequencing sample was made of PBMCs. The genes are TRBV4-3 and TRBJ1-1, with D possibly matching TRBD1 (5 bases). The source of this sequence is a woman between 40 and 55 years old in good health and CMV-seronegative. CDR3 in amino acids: CASSQEGVGGATEAFF. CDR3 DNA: TGCGCCAGCAGCCAAGAGGGGGTCGGCGGGGCCACTGAAGCTTTCTTT.